Presented here are 25 T cell receptor beta chains from one specimen sequenced in a study of blood T cell repertoires in COVID-19. The repertoire was sequenced with immunoSEQ multiplex PCR; TCRdb's copy has only in-frame clones and lacks some. The sample has approximately 220,000 clones; around 89% are singletons. Source material: PBMCs or T cells enriched from blood (not recorded which). These TCRs come from a man aged 25-40 years who had recovered from COVID-19.

The gene calls are TRBV10-3 and TRBJ1-1, with a possible D match to TRBD1 (5 bases). Germline V gene data show CDR1 as ENHRY and CDR2 as SYGVKD. V lost 8 bases to trimming and J lost 1 base, with 17 bases between them. CDR3 length: 15 residues. The CDR3 coding sequence is TGTGCCATCTCACAGAAGATTCAGGGGAACACTGAAGCTTTCTTT. Translating it yields CAISQKIQGNTEAFF.

The V and J genes are TRBV20-1 and TRBJ1-1, with D hard to call. The CDR3 sequence is 10 residues long. CDR1 is DFQATT and CDR2 is SNEGSKA in the germline V gene (reference sequence). Trimming took 1 base from V and 8 from J, leaving 5 bases between them. The CDR3 spells CSARASEAFF. As DNA, the CDR3 is TGCAGTGCTAGAGCTAGCGAAGCTTTCTTT.

The V call is TRBV11-2, the J call TRBJ2-2; D unresolved. Trimming removed 0 bases at V and 6 bases at J, with 5 bases between. From germline, CDR1 is SGHAT and CDR2 FQNNGV. CDR3 length: 13 amino acids. CDR3 sequence: CASSLDRSGELFF. The CDR3 bases are TGTGCCAGCAGCTTAGACAGGTCCGGGGAGCTGTTTTTT.

The chain recombines TRBV4-2 with TRBJ2-3, with 16 bases identical to TRBD2. Unmatched junction bases numbered 11, after V lost 6 bases and J lost 8 bases. CDR1 LGHNA and CDR2 YNFKEQ come from the germline V gene. The CDR3 is 17 amino acids. DNA for the CDR3: TGTGCCAGCAGGCCATCCGGGACTAGCGGGGGGGCCGGTACGCAGTATTTT. Encoded protein: CASRPSGTSGGAGTQYF.

The rearrangement joins TRBV5-4 to TRBJ1-2, with D uncertain. Germline loops: CDR1 SGHNT, CDR2 YYREEE (reference sequence). The CDR3 is 14 residues long. The ends were cut back, 5 bases at V and 2 bases at J, with 13 bases in the middle. The CDR3 protein is CASRPRRENYGYTF. The CDR3 DNA follows: TGTGCCAGCAGACCGCGCCGGGAGAACTATGGCTACACCTTC. The whole variable domain, remainder taken from reference TRBV5-4 and TRBJ1-2, is ETGVTQSPTHLIKTRGQQVTLRCSSQSGHNTVSWYQQALGQGPQFIFQYYREEENGRGNFPPRFSGLQFPNYSSELNVNALELDDSALYLCASRPRRENYGYTFGSGTRLTVV.

The chain employs TRBV4-1 and TRBJ2-3, with 11 nucleotides matching TRBD2. With 0 bases clipped from V and 1 base from J, the junction kept 9 bases outside the gene matches. The CDR3 contains 19 residues. Germline CDR1 MGHRA, CDR2 YSYEKL. For the CDR3, the DNA is TGCGCCAGCAGCCAAGATTTGGTAGCGGGGGGGCTCGGCACAGATACGCAGTATTTT. This translates into CASSQDLVAGGLGTDTQYF.

This chain uses TRBV6-5 with TRBJ2-5; 8 nucleotides match TRBD1. Germline V gene lookup returns CDR1 MNHEY and CDR2 SVGAGI. The length of the CDR3 is 15 residues. V lost 3 bases to trimming and J lost 4 bases; unmatched junction nucleotides: 7. CDR3 DNA sequence: TGTGCCAGCAGTTATTGGCAGGGGGCTTCAGAGACCCAGTACTTC. Translation: CASSYWQGASETQYF.

The chain has TRBV2 and TRBJ2-1, with D possibly matching TRBD2 (5 bases). Looked up from germline, CDR1 is SNHLY and CDR2 is FYNNEI. The CDR3 covers 16 residues. Trimming left V 1 base short and J 4 bases short, with 14 bases between. CDR3 protein: CASSEVWRATYNEQFF. The CDR3, as DNA: TGTGCCAGCAGTGAAGTTTGGCGGGCAACGTACAATGAGCAGTTCTTC.

This chain joins TRBV6-5 and TRBJ2-7, with a possible D match to TRBD2 (5 bases). V lost 4 bases and J lost 0, with 10 bases in between. The V gene's germline CDR1 is MNHEY and CDR2 SVGAGI. This CDR3 spans 14 amino acids. The CDR3 DNA reads TGTGCCAGCAGTTCCGGGATAAACTCCTACGAGCAGTACTTC. This encodes CASSSGINSYEQYF.

The chain recombines TRBV4-3 with TRBJ2-3; TRBD1 matches at 9 bases. Germline assignment: CDR1 LGHNA and CDR2 YSLEER. The CDR3 is made up of 15 amino acids. V trimming: 0 bases; J trimming: 3 bases; junction bases outside the gene matches: 1. CDR3: CASSQEGTGTDTQYF. CDR3 nucleotide sequence: TGCGCCAGCAGCCAAGAGGGGACAGGGACAGATACGCAGTATTTT.

The chain employs TRBV6-5 and TRBJ2-3, with TRBD2 identical over 11 bases. Germline V gene lookup returns CDR1 MNHEY and CDR2 SVGAGI. The CDR3 is made up of 15 amino acids. The J segment lost 4 bases and the V segment lost 7 bases, leaving 7 bases of the junction unmatched. Here the CDR3 reads CASTPTSGTADTQYF. In DNA, the CDR3 is TGTGCCAGCACCCCGACTAGCGGGACTGCAGATACGCAGTATTTT.

This sequence joins TRBV20-1 and TRBJ1-1; no reliable D call. V was trimmed by 3 bases and J by 1 base, leaving 6 bases between them. The CDR3 spans 12 residues. The germline gives CDR1 DFQATT, CDR2 SNEGSKA (reference sequence). The CDR3 here is CSASLRNTEAFF. The CDR3 nucleotides read TGCAGTGCTAGTTTGAGGAACACTGAAGCTTTCTTT.

V is TRBV5-1 and J is TRBJ2-3; D may be TRBD1 (6 bases). The CDR3 loop spans 14 amino acids. Germline lookup yields CDR1 SGHRS and CDR2 YFSETQ. V lost 0 bases and J 5 bases, leaving 10 bases between the germline ends. The CDR3 DNA is TGCGCCAGCAGCTTGGGGACAGTCGGAGATACGCAGTATTTT. Its translation is CASSLGTVGDTQYF.

This chain links TRBV5-6 with TRBJ1-5; tentatively, D is TRBD1 (6 bases). This CDR3 contains 14 residues. Germline-derived CDR1 and CDR2 are SGHDT and YYEEEE. Trimming took 3 bases from V and 1 from J, leaving 8 bases between them. The DNA for the CDR3 is TGTGCCAGCAGCTCGGGACACAGCAATCAGCCCCAGCATTTT. Translated, it gives CASSSGHSNQPQHF.

J is TRBJ2-7 and V is TRBV15; TRBD2 might be the D (5 bases). The V end was cut by 0 bases, the J end by 2 bases, with 8 bases between. CDR3 length: 14 amino acids. Germline CDR1 LNHNV, CDR2 YYDKDF (reference sequence). The CDR3 DNA follows: TGTGCCACCAGCAGAGAGACCGGGACCTACGAGCAGTACTTC. Translated, it gives CATSRETGTYEQYF.

The rearrangement uses TRBV27 and TRBJ1-1; 7 nucleotides line up with TRBD1. Losses at the gene ends were 6 bases for V and 1 base for J; bases not matched to a gene: 2. This CDR3 is built from 13 residues. Germline CDR1 reads MNHEY; CDR2 reads SMNVEV (reference sequence). CDR3 residues: CASSRDRNTEAFF. CDR3 DNA sequence: TGTGCCAGCAGCCGGGACAGGAACACTGAAGCTTTCTTT.

V usage is TRBV23-1 and J usage is TRBJ1-2, with TRBD1 matching 9 bases. TRBV23-1 carries the ORF label, with uncertain function. The CDR3 covers 14 residues. J gave up 2 bases and V 3 bases, and 1 base lay outside the gene matches. The CDR3 sequence: CASSQGTGNYGYTF. DNA of the CDR3: TGCGCCAGCAGTCAGGGGACAGGGAACTATGGCTACACCTTC.

The genes are TRBV19 and TRBJ1-5; unclear D gene. The V end was cut by 5 bases, the J end by 6 bases, with 8 bases between. This CDR3 contains 12 residues. Germline V gene data show CDR1 as LNHDA and CDR2 as SQIVND (reference sequence). The CDR3 DNA reads as TGTGCCAGTAGTCCCCACAGTCAGCCCCAGCATTTT. It is translated as CASSPHSQPQHF.

The chain combines TRBV19 with TRBJ2-7, with 12 bases matching TRBD2. The CDR3 consists of 15 residues. Germline trimming cut 2 bases from V and 3 bases from J; bases unmatched to any gene: 2. Germline V gene sequence: CDR1 LNHDA, CDR2 SQIVND (reference sequence). The CDR3 sequence is CASSILAGGIYEQYF. The CDR3 region has the DNA TGTGCCAGTAGTATACTAGCGGGGGGGATCTACGAGCAGTACTTC.

The chain links TRBV9 to TRBJ1-1, with no clear D. CDR3 length: 15 residues. Trimming removed 4 bases at V and 0 bases at J, with 13 bases between. Germline V gives CDR1 SGDLS, CDR2 YYNGEE. CDR3 sequence reads: CASSPRQSLNTEAFF. CDR3 nucleotides: TGTGCCAGCAGCCCCAGACAAAGTCTGAACACTGAAGCTTTCTTT.

The rearrangement joins TRBV27 to TRBJ1-2; 11 bases are a match to TRBD1. The CDR3 is made up of 16 amino acids. The V gene end was trimmed by 5 bases and the J gene end by 5 bases; junction bases not matched to a gene: 10. Germline V CDR1 and CDR2: MNHEY, SMNVEV (reference sequence). CDR3 coding DNA: TGTGCCAGCAGTAGGACAGGGGGCGTTAAAGGGTATGGCTACACCTTC. Translated: CASSRTGGVKGYGYTF.

V gene TRBV2 combines with J gene TRBJ1-6; 8 nucleotides match TRBD1. After removal of 6 bases from V and 5 bases from J, the junction contained 9 bases not matched to a gene. CDR1 is SNHLY and CDR2 is FYNNEI in the germline V gene. The CDR3 has 16 residues. The CDR3 here is CASSRDRGGNNSPLHF. CDR3 in DNA: TGTGCCAGCAGCCGAGACAGGGGCGGGAATAATTCACCCCTCCACTTT.

The rearrangement links TRBV6-2 or TRBV6-3 to TRBJ1-5, with 10 bases identical to TRBD1. Germline lookup yields CDR1 MNHEY and CDR2 SVGEGT. CDR3 size: 17 residues. V was pared by 0 bases and J by 5 bases, with 7 bases of the junction left unmatched. This chain's CDR3 is CASSYSLQDRGDQPQHF. CDR3 coding DNA: TGTGCCAGCAGTTACTCGTTGCAGGACAGGGGGGATCAGCCCCAGCATTTT.

This chain connects TRBV6-5 to TRBJ1-1; 8 nucleotides match TRBD1. Trimming removed 6 bases from V and 0 bases from J; junction bases left unmatched: 0. Germline V gives CDR1 MNHEY, CDR2 SVGAGI. The CDR3 has 13 amino acids. The CDR3 reads CASRGQVNTEAFF. In nucleotides, the CDR3 is TGTGCCAGCAGGGGACAGGTGAACACTGAAGCTTTCTTT.

The chain has TRBV6-5 and TRBJ1-1, with D possibly matching TRBD1 (5 bases). The CDR3 extends over 15 amino acids. The germline gives CDR1 MNHEY, CDR2 SVGAGI. V was clipped by 6 bases and J by 1 base, with 15 bases between them. The CDR3 here is CASRLNRQPNTEAFF. The CDR3 nucleotides are TGTGCCAGCAGACTCAACAGGCAACCGAACACTGAAGCTTTCTTT.